This paragraph reports one T cell receptor (beta chain). CDR1 and CDR2 (germline): SQVTM, ANQGSEA. V lost 4 bases to trimming and J lost 7 bases, with 14 bases between them. There are 12 residues in the CDR3. The data were taken from a study of blood T cell repertoires in COVID-19. Study-wide context: Samples came from the United States, Italy and Spain, spanning acute and convalescent COVID-19.

The repertoire was sequenced with immunoSEQ multiplex PCR; TCRdb's copy has only in-frame clones and lacks some. The repertoire holds about 300,000 clones, with less than 85% as singletons. This chain links TRBV29-1 with TRBJ2-7; TRBD1 is a possible D gene (5 bases). The sample comprised peripheral blood. The receptor was isolated from a human donor with COVID-19, enrolled during active disease. The donor label of this sample is uncertain. CDR3 residues: CSVADQGTEQYF. CDR3 nucleotide sequence: TGCAGCGTTGCTGACCAGGGAACGGAGCAGTACTTC.